This T cell receptor (beta chain) was recovered during a study of T cells after yellow fever vaccination (dated by TCRdb to the late 2010s). For the study in its entirety: The SMART-Seq v4 Ultra Low Input RNA kit was used to prepare libraries from fractions with low cell numbers. Two healthy male donors made up the cohort, one aged 18 to 30 years and the other aged 30 to 40 years. Blood was drawn at multiple timepoints before and after primary and secondary immunization, with bulk PBMC replicates and cell subsets isolated. To follow T-cell clones before and after primary and booster YFV17D yellow fever vaccination, bulk TCR alpha and beta repertoires were sequenced over time. Overall results and qualifications from the work: After the booster, most clones that had expanded after primary vaccination were detected again (around 96% of CD4 and 88% of CD8), suggesting broad maintenance of memory. The secondary T-cell response was found to be weaker but faster than the primary response, with a peak reached on day 5 rather than on day 15. Because the study included only a couple of donors, the extent to which the findings can be generalized is limited. A small fraction of clonotypes appeared in both the CD4 and CD8 compartments, likely as a result of convergent recombination. FACS-sorted repertoires could contain abundant contaminating clonotypes from the bulk population, so computational filtering was required.

This clonotype was detected only a few times. Its antigen is currently not known. No quality values exist for individual bases; no much larger clone is one base distant. The CDR3 holds 16 amino acids from the cysteine to the phenylalanine. Left in the record is the CDR3 DNA by itself, 48 bases read in frame from the first base. Sequences DFQATT (CDR1) and SNEGSKA (CDR2) are obtained from the germline V gene (reference sequence). After removal of 2 bases from V and 4 bases from J, the junction retains 5 bases not matched to a gene. The label giving this sample's treatment or condition can be read as: live attenuated yellow fever vaccine strain. At each blood-draw timepoint, two biological replicates of bulk PBMCs were collected. A standard Ficoll-Paque protocol was used to isolate PBMCs from peripheral blood. TriZol was used to extract RNA from bulk PBMCs, from CD4 and CD8 fractions, and from dextramer-positive and dextramer-negative fractions.

The instrument given in TCRdb is Illumina NovaSeq 6000. Synthesis of TCR cDNA relied on 5'RACE template switching, a step that introduced a universal primer site along with unique molecular identifiers. Priming for cDNA synthesis came from both the TCR alpha and TCR beta constant segments. Two PCR steps were used to amplify libraries, with sample barcodes and sequencing adapters being added in the second step. Libraries were sequenced on Illumina HiSeq 2500 (2x100 bp) or NovaSeq (2x150 bp). The authors processed their data as follows. Demultiplexing of reads and collapsing into UMI consensus sequences were performed with MIGEC, and V(D)J alignment was carried out with MiXCR. Using edgeR on replicate PBMC samples, clonotypes were called vaccine-responding if FDR was below 0.01 and the log2 fold change was above 5 up to day 15. Bulk clonotypes were assigned CD4 or CD8 identity according to which sequenced CD4 or CD8 repertoire held them at higher abundance. The public reads were reanalyzed by TCRdb: fastp trimming at Q25, MiXCR alignment, in-frame beta chains only. For every CDR3 protein sequence, its rows merge into one entry that carries the most common genes and DNA. Clone size and V and J calls follow TCRdb, not the original study. In this sample the table shows 350,000 to 450,000 distinct CDR3 sequences, around a sixth of which occur a single time. The biggest ten clones account for roughly a sixth of the sample.

The material sequenced was PBMCs, taken before the yellow fever booster vaccination. This clonotype originated in a man aged 18 to 29 who received the YFV17D yellow fever vaccine. The chain is made from TRBV20-1 and TRBJ2-3, and 14 junctional nucleotides match TRBD2. The nucleotide sequence reads TGCAGTGCTAGAAGACTAGCGGGGGGGCCGGCAGATACGCAGTATTTT. The resulting protein is CSARRLAGGPADTQYF.